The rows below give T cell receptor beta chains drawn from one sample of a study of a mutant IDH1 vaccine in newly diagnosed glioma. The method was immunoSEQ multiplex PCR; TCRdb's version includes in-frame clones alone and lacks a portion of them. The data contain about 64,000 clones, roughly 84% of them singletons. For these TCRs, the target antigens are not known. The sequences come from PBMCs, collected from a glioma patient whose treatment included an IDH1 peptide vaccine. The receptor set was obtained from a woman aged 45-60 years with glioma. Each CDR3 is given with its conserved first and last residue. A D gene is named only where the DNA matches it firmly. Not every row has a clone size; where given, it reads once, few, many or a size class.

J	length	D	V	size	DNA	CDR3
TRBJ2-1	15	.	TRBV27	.	TGTGCCAGCAGTCCCGCGGGACAGCAAGGGAATGAGCAGTTCTTC	CASSPAGQQGNEQFF
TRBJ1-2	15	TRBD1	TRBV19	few	TGTGCCAGTAGCCCGAGACAGGGGGGAAACTATGGCTACACCTTC	CASSPRQGGNYGYTF
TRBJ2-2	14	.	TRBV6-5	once	TGTGCCAGCAGCCCGACAGGAAACACCGGGGAGCTGTTTTTT	CASSPTGNTGELFF
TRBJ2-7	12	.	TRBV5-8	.	TGTGCCAGCAGCTTGGAGGCGGTAGGGCGGTACTTC	CASSLEAVGRYF
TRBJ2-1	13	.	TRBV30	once	TGTGCCTGGACAGGGTTACAGTACAATGAGCAGTTCTTC	CAWTGLQYNEQFF
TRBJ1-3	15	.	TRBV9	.	TGTGCCAGCAGTCCCACAGGGCCCTCTGGAAACACCATATATTTT	CASSPTGPSGNTIYF
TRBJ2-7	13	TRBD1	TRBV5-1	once	TGCGCCAGCAGCCTGGGACAGAGTAGAGAGCAGTACTTC	CASSLGQSREQYF
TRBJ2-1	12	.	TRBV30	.	TGTGCCTGGAGTGTACTAAACAATGAGCAGTTCTTC	CAWSVLNNEQFF
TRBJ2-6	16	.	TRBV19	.	TGTGCCAGTAGTCTTGGGGCGGGGACGGGGGCCAACGTCCTGACTTTC	CASSLGAGTGANVLTF
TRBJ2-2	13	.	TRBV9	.	TGTGCCAGCAGCGTAGGGGGTACCGGGGAGCTGTTTTTT	CASSVGGTGELFF
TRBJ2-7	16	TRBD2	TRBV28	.	TGTGCCAGCAGTTTATGGGCTAGCGGGGGGCCCTACGAGCAGTACTTC	CASSLWASGGPYEQYF
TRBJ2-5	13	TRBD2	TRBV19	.	TGTGCCAGTGGGCGGGGGGGCGCGGAGACCCAGTACTTC	CASGRGGAETQYF
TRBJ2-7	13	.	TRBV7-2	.	TGTGCCAGCAGCTCACAGGGCGTGAGGGAGCAGTACTTC	CASSSQGVREQYF
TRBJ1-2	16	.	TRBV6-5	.	TGTGCCAGCAGTTACCTCGGGGGGAGAATTAACTATGGCTACACCTTC	CASSYLGGRINYGYTF
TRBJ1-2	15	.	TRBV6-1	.	TGTGCCAGCAGTCCTCTTGGGGCAGGGAACTATGGCTACACCTTC	CASSPLGAGNYGYTF
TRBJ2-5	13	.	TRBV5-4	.	TGTGCCAGCAGCTTCATCGGGGGAGAGACCCAGTACTTC	CASSFIGGETQYF
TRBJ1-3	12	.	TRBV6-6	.	TGTGCCAGCGCTGGACAGGGAAACACCATATATTTT	CASAGQGNTIYF
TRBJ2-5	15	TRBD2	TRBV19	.	TGTGCCACCTCCGCGGGGGGCGCTTTACAAGAGACCCAGTACTTC	CATSAGGALQETQYF
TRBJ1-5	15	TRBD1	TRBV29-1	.	TGCAGCGTTACCCTGACAGGGTATACCAATCAGCCCCAGCATTTT	CSVTLTGYTNQPQHF
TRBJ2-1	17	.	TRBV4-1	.	TGCGCCAGCAGGTCTAGCGGCACCAGGGGGCGGTCTCGGGAGCAGTTCTTC	CASRSSGTRGRSREQFF
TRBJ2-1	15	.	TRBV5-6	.	TGTGCCAGCAGCTTGTTTAGGACCGTGGGCAATGAGCAGTTCTTC	CASSLFRTVGNEQFF
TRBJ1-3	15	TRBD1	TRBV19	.	TGTGCCAGTAGTACCTCACAGGGGTATGGAAACACCATATATTTT	CASSTSQGYGNTIYF
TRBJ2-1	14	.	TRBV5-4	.	TGTGCCAGCAGCTTGGCCATGCGTTCGAATGAGCAGTTCTTC	CASSLAMRSNEQFF
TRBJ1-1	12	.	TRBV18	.	TGTGCCAGCTCACGGGGGAACACTGAAGCTTTCTTT	CASSRGNTEAFF
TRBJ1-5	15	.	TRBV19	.	TGTGCCAGTAGTATAGAGGGGGCTTCCAATCAGCCCCAGCATTTT	CASSIEGASNQPQHF
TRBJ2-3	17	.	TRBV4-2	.	TGTGCCAGCAGCCAAGATCCCACGGGGGCGCGCACAGATACGCAGTATTTT	CASSQDPTGARTDTQYF
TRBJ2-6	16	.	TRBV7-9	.	TGTGCCAGCAGCCCCTCGACACGGTCTGGGGCCAACGTCCTGACTTTC	CASSPSTRSGANVLTF
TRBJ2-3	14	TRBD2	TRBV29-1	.	TGCAGCGTTAAAGGACTAGCGGTCACAGATACGCAGTATTTT	CSVKGLAVTDTQYF
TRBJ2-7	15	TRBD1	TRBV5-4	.	TGTGCCAGCAGCTGGGGACAGGGGTTTTCCTACGAGCAGTACTTC	CASSWGQGFSYEQYF
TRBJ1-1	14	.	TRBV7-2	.	TGTGCCAGCAGCTTCTTAGGGGTTGGCACTGAAGCTTTCTTT	CASSFLGVGTEAFF
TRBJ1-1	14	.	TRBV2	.	TGTGCCAGCAGTTCGACGGATTTGAACACTGAAGCTTTCTTT	CASSSTDLNTEAFF
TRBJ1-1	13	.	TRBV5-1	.	TGCGCCAGCACCCGAGGGGTGAACACTGAAGCTTTCTTT	CASTRGVNTEAFF
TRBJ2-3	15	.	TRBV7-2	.	TGTGCCAGCAGCTCAACACAGCTCGGCACAGATACGCAGTATTTT	CASSSTQLGTDTQYF
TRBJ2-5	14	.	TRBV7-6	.	TGTGCCAGCAGCTGGGGACGGGGCCCAGAGACCCAGTACTTC	CASSWGRGPETQYF
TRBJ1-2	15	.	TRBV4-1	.	TGCGCCAGCAGCCAAGATCCCCAAACCAACTATGGCTACACCTTC	CASSQDPQTNYGYTF
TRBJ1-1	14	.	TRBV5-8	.	TGTGCCAGCAGCTCTCTGGTCAAGAACACTGAAGCTTTCTTT	CASSSLVKNTEAFF
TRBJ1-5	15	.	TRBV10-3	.	TGTGCCATCAGTGAAGGTTATAGGGAACCCAAACCCCAGCATTTT	CAISEGYREPKPQHF